Listed below are T cell receptor beta chains from one sample, sequenced in a study of shared clonotypes between healthy human individuals. Profiling relied on immunoSEQ multiplex PCR, and the TCRdb table lists in-frame clones only, not all of them. Of some 450,000 clones listed, 60% to 80% are singletons. The sequencing sample was made of PBMCs. All receptors come from a middle-aged woman in good health. Some clones in this sample may be carry-over from other donors' samples. CDR3s include the opening cysteine and the closing phenylalanine or tryptophan. A D gene is named only where the DNA matches it firmly. Size is stated for part of the rows, as once, few or many counts, or as a class when the clone is expanded.

CDR3: CAWSVRNTEAFF; DNA: TGTGCCTGGAGCGTTCGGAACACTGAAGCTTTCTTT; J: TRBJ1-1; V: TRBV30; D: .; size: .
CDR3: CASSYEPTGYQPQHF; DNA: TGTGCCAGCAGTTACGAACCAACAGGGTATCAGCCCCAGCATTTT; J: TRBJ1-5; V: TRBV6-6; D: .; size: once
CDR3: CASSLFRGGEKLFF; DNA: TGTGCCAGCAGCTTATTCCGGGGTGGTGAAAAACTGTTTTTT; J: TRBJ1-4; V: TRBV7-8; D: .; size: .
CDR3: CASSLDLLDLGKYF; DNA: TGTGCCAGCAGCTTAGACCTACTAGATCTGGGGAAGTACTTC; J: TRBJ2-7; V: TRBV7-6; D: .; size: .
CDR3: CASSGRGERTEAFF; DNA: TGTGCCAGCAGCGGCCGTGGGGAGCGGACTGAAGCTTTCTTT; J: TRBJ1-1; V: TRBV7-2; D: .; size: .
CDR3: CAISFTGEGNTEAFF; DNA: TGTGCCATCAGTTTTACAGGGGAGGGGAACACTGAAGCTTTCTTT; J: TRBJ1-1; V: TRBV10-3; D: TRBD1; size: .
CDR3: CASSDHLVELFF; DNA: TGTGCCAGCAGTGATCACCTGGTGGAGCTGTTTTTT; J: TRBJ2-2; V: TRBV2; D: .; size: .
CDR3: CASKTNPTHEQFF; DNA: TGTGCCAGTAAGACTAACCCCACCCATGAGCAGTTCTTC; J: TRBJ2-1; V: TRBV19; D: .; size: .
CDR3: CASSNRTSGPYNEQFF; DNA: TGTGCCAGCAGCAATCGGACTAGCGGTCCCTACAATGAGCAGTTCTTC; J: TRBJ2-1; V: TRBV7-9; D: TRBD2; size: .
CDR3: CAGNPSGKNTGELFF; DNA: TGTGCCGGAAATCCTAGCGGGAAGAACACCGGGGAGCTGTTTTTT; J: TRBJ2-2; V: TRBV7-8; D: TRBD2; size: once
CDR3: CASSRAKTANEKLFF; DNA: TGTGCCAGCAGCCGGGCCAAGACAGCGAATGAAAAACTGTTTTTT; J: TRBJ1-4; V: TRBV7-6; D: .; size: .
CDR3: CASTLESREYEQYF; DNA: TGTGCCAGCACCTTGGAGTCGCGGGAGTACGAGCAGTACTTC; J: TRBJ2-7; V: TRBV6-6; D: TRBD2; size: .
CDR3: CATNTTGPTDTQYF; DNA: TGCGCCACCAATACGACAGGGCCTACAGATACGCAGTATTTT; J: TRBJ2-3; V: TRBV10-2; D: TRBD1; size: few
CDR3: CASNHLAGEAGELFF; DNA: TGTGCCAGCAACCATCTAGCGGGAGAGGCCGGGGAGCTGTTTTTT; J: TRBJ2-2; V: TRBV9; D: TRBD2; size: .
CDR3: CASSYGLAGSTDTQYF; DNA: TGTGCCAGCAGTTACGGGTTAGCGGGATCCACAGATACGCAGTATTTT; J: TRBJ2-3; V: TRBV6-5; D: TRBD2; size: .
CDR3: CAWSVTDTQYF; DNA: TGTGCCTGGAGTGTCACAGATACGCAGTATTTT; J: TRBJ2-3; V: TRBV30; D: .; size: once
CDR3: CASTGIYEQYF; DNA: TGTGCCAGCACTGGGATATACGAGCAGTACTTC; J: TRBJ2-7; V: TRBV2; D: .; size: .
CDR3: CASTPGQGTYEQYF; DNA: TGTGCCAGTACTCCGGGACAGGGCACCTACGAGCAGTACTTC; J: TRBJ2-7; V: TRBV19; D: TRBD1; size: .
CDR3: CSVGGTAGYTF; DNA: TGCAGCGTTGGAGGGACAGCTGGCTACACCTTC; J: TRBJ1-2; V: TRBV29-1; D: TRBD1; size: many
CDR3: CASSPSTEHQYF; DNA: TGTGCCAGCAGCCCCTCCACGGAACACCAGTACTTC; J: TRBJ2-5; V: TRBV6-6; D: .; size: few
CDR3: CASSLLAGKNTGELFF; DNA: TGTGCCAGCAGTTTATTAGCGGGCAAGAACACCGGGGAGCTGTTTTTT; J: TRBJ2-2; V: TRBV27; D: TRBD2; size: .
CDR3: CASSHYGANTGELFF; DNA: TGCGCCAGCAGCCACTACGGAGCGAACACCGGGGAGCTGTTTTTT; J: TRBJ2-2; V: TRBV4-1; D: .; size: few
CDR3: CASVQGSGPQHF; DNA: TGTGCCAGTGTACAGGGGTCGGGGCCCCAGCATTTT; J: TRBJ1-5; V: TRBV19; D: TRBD1; size: .
CDR3: CASSGGAAAFF; DNA: TGTGCCAGCAGTGGTGGGGCAGCAGCTTTCTTT; J: TRBJ1-1; V: TRBV2; D: .; size: .
CDR3: CASSLWGAENTGELFF; DNA: TGTGCCAGCAGTTTATGGGGAGCGGAGAACACCGGGGAGCTGTTTTTT; J: TRBJ2-2; V: TRBV28; D: .; size: .
CDR3: CASAGSARYNEQFF; DNA: TGTGCCAGCGCAGGATCCGCCCGGTACAATGAGCAGTTCTTC; J: TRBJ2-1; V: TRBV6-6; D: .; size: .
CDR3: CASRPGQGKTGELFF; DNA: TGTGCCAGCAGACCGGGACAGGGCAAAACCGGGGAGCTGTTTTTT; J: TRBJ2-2; V: TRBV21-1; D: .; size: .
CDR3: CASSSPPKAGETQYF; DNA: TGTGCCAGCAGCTCACCCCCCAAAGCAGGGGAGACCCAGTACTTC; J: TRBJ2-5; V: TRBV7-2; D: .; size: .
CDR3: CASSYDRGGYEQYF; DNA: TGTGCCAGCAGTTACGACAGGGGGGGCTACGAGCAGTACTTC; J: TRBJ2-7; V: TRBV6-5; D: TRBD1; size: once
CDR3: CASRDRAYEQYF; DNA: TGTGCCAGCCGGGACAGGGCTTACGAGCAGTACTTC; J: TRBJ2-7; V: TRBV2; D: TRBD1; size: .
CDR3: CAISGGGEKLFF; DNA: TGTGCCATCAGTGGGGGCGGTGAAAAACTGTTTTTT; J: TRBJ1-4; V: TRBV10-3; D: .; size: .
CDR3: CASSVLAGEHEQFF; DNA: TGTGCCAGCAGTGTTCTAGCGGGAGAACATGAGCAGTTCTTC; J: TRBJ2-1; V: TRBV6-4; D: TRBD2; size: .
CDR3: CASSLGWTGRAQETQYF; DNA: TGTGCCAGCAGTTTAGGTTGGACAGGGAGGGCACAAGAGACCCAGTACTTC; J: TRBJ2-5; V: TRBV27; D: .; size: .
CDR3: CASSEQASNQPQHF; DNA: TGTGCCAGCAGTGAACAAGCTAGCAATCAGCCCCAGCATTTT; J: TRBJ1-5; V: TRBV2; D: .; size: .
CDR3: CASKPRVPGELFF; DNA: TGTGCCTCCAAACCCAGGGTACCCGGGGAGCTGTTTTTT; J: TRBJ2-2; V: TRBV30; D: .; size: .
CDR3: CASSQRPGEDTEAFF; DNA: TGCGCCAGCAGCCAACGCCCGGGTGAGGACACTGAAGCTTTCTTT; J: TRBJ1-1; V: TRBV4-1; D: .; size: .
CDR3: CASSLAVGRNYGYTF; DNA: TGTGCCAGCAGCTTGGCCGTGGGCCGTAACTATGGCTACACCTTC; J: TRBJ1-2; V: TRBV5-6; D: .; size: .
CDR3: CAWSALDRNNEKLFF; DNA: TGTGCCTGGAGTGCCTTGGACAGAAATAATGAAAAACTGTTTTTT; J: TRBJ1-4; V: TRBV30; D: .; size: .
CDR3: CASSAGLGYEQYF; DNA: TGTGCCAGCAGCGCTGGACTAGGATACGAGCAGTACTTC; J: TRBJ2-7; V: TRBV5-6; D: TRBD2; size: many
CDR3: CASSSDTQETQYF; DNA: TGTGCCAGCAGCTCCGACACTCAAGAGACCCAGTACTTC; J: TRBJ2-5; V: TRBV7-2; D: .; size: once
CDR3: CASSVTSAYSYNEQFF; DNA: TGTGCCAGCAGTGTGACTAGCGCCTACTCCTACAATGAGCAGTTCTTC; J: TRBJ2-1; V: TRBV28; D: TRBD2; size: .
CDR3: CASSAETGTKNIQYF; DNA: TGCGCCAGCAGCGCGGAGACAGGAACCAAAAACATTCAGTACTTC; J: TRBJ2-4; V: TRBV5-1; D: .; size: .
CDR3: CACPYGGVGEGTDTQYF; DNA: TGTGCCTGCCCTTATGGGGGGGTGGGGGAAGGCACAGATACGCAGTATTTT; J: TRBJ2-3; V: TRBV30; D: TRBD2; size: .
CDR3: CASSLLGAGQPYEQYF; DNA: TGTGCCAGCAGTTTACTCGGGGCAGGCCAACCCTACGAGCAGTACTTC; J: TRBJ2-7; V: TRBV27; D: .; size: .
CDR3: CASSVRQGAEGGYTF; DNA: TGTGCCAGCAGTGTCCGACAGGGGGCGGAAGGTGGCTACACCTTC; J: TRBJ1-2; V: TRBV2; D: TRBD1; size: .
CDR3: CASSPERPNYGYTF; DNA: TGTGCCAGCTCCCCCGAGAGACCCAACTATGGCTACACCTTC; J: TRBJ1-2; V: TRBV18; D: .; size: .
CDR3: CASSESLAGVNEQYF; DNA: TGTGCCAGCAGTGAATCACTGGCGGGAGTCAACGAGCAGTACTTC; J: TRBJ2-7; V: TRBV6-1; D: TRBD2; size: .
CDR3: CASSQDAGRVRQYF; DNA: TGTGCCAGCAGCCAAGATGCGGGGAGGGTTAGGCAGTACTTC; J: TRBJ2-7; V: TRBV14; D: TRBD2; size: .
CDR3: CASSPTQGTHEQYF; DNA: TGTGCCAGCAGCCCCACCCAGGGGACCCACGAGCAGTACTTC; J: TRBJ2-7; V: TRBV14; D: .; size: .
CDR3: CASSYRPGLQQREGTDTQYF; DNA: TGTGCCAGCAGCTATAGGCCCGGGTTGCAGCAGCGGGAGGGCACAGATACGCAGTATTTT; J: TRBJ2-3; V: TRBV7-8; D: TRBD2; size: .
CDR3: CASSLGQPIETQYF; DNA: TGCGCCAGCAGCTTGGGACAGCCGATAGAGACCCAGTACTTC; J: TRBJ2-5; V: TRBV5-1; D: .; size: .
CDR3: CASSLRGSANTGELFF; DNA: TGTGCCAGCAGCTTAAGAGGCTCGGCGAACACCGGGGAGCTGTTTTTT; J: TRBJ2-2; V: TRBV7-3; D: .; size: .
CDR3: CASSYRGDYYNEQFF; DNA: TGTGCCAGCAGCTACAGGGGGGACTACTACAATGAGCAGTTCTTC; J: TRBJ2-1; V: TRBV21-1; D: .; size: .
CDR3: CASSEGQGVWQETQYF; DNA: TGTGCCAGCAGTGAGGGGCAGGGGGTTTGGCAAGAGACCCAGTACTTC; J: TRBJ2-5; V: TRBV2; D: TRBD1; size: .
CDR3: CASSPGSGVWNTEAFF; DNA: TGTGCCAGTAGTCCAGGGTCGGGGGTCTGGAACACTGAAGCTTTCTTT; J: TRBJ1-1; V: TRBV6-6; D: .; size: .